This is a list of T cell receptor beta chains from one sample in a study of T cells in tuberculosis. Measured with immunoSEQ multiplex PCR; TCRdb has only the in-frame clones, and not every one. The sample lists tens of thousands of clones, under 95% occurring once. This material consisted of PBMCs, taken at tuberculosis diagnosis. The origin of the receptors is an adult with tuberculosis. Some clones in this sample may be carry-over from other donors' samples. The CDR3 runs from the conserved cysteine through the conserved F or W. Not all rows give a size; the values are once, few, many and, for expanded clones, a class.

cdr3_length: 11; v_call: TRBV6-1; clone_size: NA; j_call: TRBJ2-1; cdr3_aa: CASSLGAEQFF
cdr3_length: 18; v_call: TRBV18; clone_size: NA; j_call: TRBJ2-1; cdr3_aa: CASSPSLGTSGDYNEQFF
cdr3_length: 13; v_call: TRBV19; clone_size: NA; j_call: TRBJ1-6; cdr3_aa: CASSLRQDSALHF
cdr3_length: 12; v_call: TRBV6-1; clone_size: few; j_call: TRBJ2-7; cdr3_aa: CASTLDSYEQYF
cdr3_length: 13; v_call: TRBV29-1; clone_size: once; j_call: TRBJ2-1; cdr3_aa: CSVDSGGADEQFF
cdr3_length: 18; v_call: TRBV4-2; clone_size: NA; j_call: TRBJ2-5; cdr3_aa: CASSQDLGLAGGPETQYF
cdr3_length: 13; v_call: TRBV5-1; clone_size: NA; j_call: TRBJ1-2; cdr3_aa: CASSLVVQYGYTF
cdr3_length: 16; v_call: TRBV15; clone_size: NA; j_call: TRBJ2-7; cdr3_aa: CATSRGTSGGAYEQYF
cdr3_length: 15; v_call: TRBV30; clone_size: NA; j_call: TRBJ1-3; cdr3_aa: CAWELTGTAGNTIYF
cdr3_length: 18; v_call: TRBV7-8; clone_size: NA; j_call: TRBJ2-3; cdr3_aa: CASSLMLGRGPAGDTQYF
cdr3_length: 14; v_call: TRBV10-3; clone_size: NA; j_call: TRBJ2-2; cdr3_aa: CAIAGAANTGELFF
cdr3_length: 13; v_call: TRBV27; clone_size: NA; j_call: TRBJ2-7; cdr3_aa: CASMGQNLYEQYF
cdr3_length: 15; v_call: TRBV11-1; clone_size: once; j_call: TRBJ1-1; cdr3_aa: CASSHDTSWNTEAFF
cdr3_length: 13; v_call: TRBV19; clone_size: NA; j_call: TRBJ1-2; cdr3_aa: CASSILGRRGYTF
cdr3_length: 16; v_call: TRBV6-6; clone_size: NA; j_call: TRBJ2-5; cdr3_aa: CASTPPGGRIQETQYF
cdr3_length: 12; v_call: TRBV27; clone_size: NA; j_call: TRBJ1-2; cdr3_aa: CASSLRGGGYTF
cdr3_length: 14; v_call: TRBV2; clone_size: NA; j_call: TRBJ2-2; cdr3_aa: CAGSEDSSAGELFF
cdr3_length: 15; v_call: TRBV11-1; clone_size: NA; j_call: TRBJ2-1; cdr3_aa: CASRGAGGPWNEQFF
cdr3_length: 14; v_call: TRBV27; clone_size: NA; j_call: TRBJ2-7; cdr3_aa: CASSPRQRSYEQYF
cdr3_length: 13; v_call: TRBV18; clone_size: NA; j_call: TRBJ2-2; cdr3_aa: CASSPRGAGELFF
cdr3_length: 15; v_call: TRBV13; clone_size: NA; j_call: TRBJ1-3; cdr3_aa: CASSLPRGSGNTIYF
cdr3_length: 14; v_call: TRBV5-1; clone_size: NA; j_call: TRBJ2-1; cdr3_aa: CASSPGTSLDEQFF
cdr3_length: 15; v_call: TRBV2; clone_size: NA; j_call: TRBJ1-2; cdr3_aa: CASSRDSEGNYGYTF
cdr3_length: 15; v_call: TRBV6-1; clone_size: NA; j_call: TRBJ2-5; cdr3_aa: CASSAGQGTKETQYF
cdr3_length: 13; v_call: TRBV27; clone_size: NA; j_call: TRBJ1-2; cdr3_aa: CASSLRGSYGYTF
cdr3_length: 14; v_call: TRBV14; clone_size: NA; j_call: TRBJ1-2; cdr3_aa: CASSLRTVNYGYTF
cdr3_length: 15; v_call: TRBV18; clone_size: NA; j_call: TRBJ1-1; cdr3_aa: CASSPLDTAEVEAFF
cdr3_length: 12; v_call: TRBV18; clone_size: NA; j_call: TRBJ2-7; cdr3_aa: CASSRQGVEQYF
cdr3_length: 15; v_call: TRBV10-1; clone_size: NA; j_call: TRBJ2-3; cdr3_aa: CASSLTSGGPDTQYF
cdr3_length: 14; v_call: TRBV9; clone_size: once; j_call: TRBJ1-1; cdr3_aa: CASSVVGETTEAFF
cdr3_length: 15; v_call: TRBV4-1; clone_size: NA; j_call: TRBJ1-1; cdr3_aa: CASSQVGRSHTEAFF